These 26 T cell receptor beta chains originate from one sample sequenced in a study of Graves' ophthalmopathy and Graves' hyperthyroidism. Amplifying from RNA transcripts, the study obtained TCR beta CDR3 regions. RT-PCR was first run with HTBI primers, then multiplex PCR in a second round. Each CDR3 protein gets one entry after TCRdb re-called the multiplex PCR reads with MiXCR. The data contain approximately 1.2 million distinct CDR3 sequences, about 35% of them seen just once; the ten biggest clones take up roughly 10%. Specimen: peripheral blood or thyroid tissue (not recorded which). The receptors were gathered from an adult man with Graves' hyperthyroidism.

This clonotype was detected ten times or more. The chain is built from TRBV10-3 and TRBJ2-5; 7 bases agree with TRBD2. V shed 6 bases and J 5 bases; nucleotides not matched to a gene: 9. The CDR3 runs 14 residues. Per the germline V gene, CDR1 is ENHRY and CDR2 is SYGVKD. The CDR3 sequence: CAISQATSEETQYF. The CDR3 bases are TGTGCCATCAGCCAAGCTACTAGCGAGGAGACCCAGTACTTC.

This chain links TRBV7-2 with TRBJ1-6; D remains ambiguous. V was pared by 6 bases and J by 6 bases, with 21 bases between. CDR1 is SGHTA, CDR2 FQGNSA, per germline. The CDR3 length is 17 residues. CDR3: CASSFIRARTGNSPLHF. In DNA, the CDR3 is TGTGCCAGCAGTTTTATTAGGGCAAGGACTGGTAATTCACCCCTCCACTTT.

V is TRBV29-1 and J is TRBJ1-5; D may be TRBD1 (6 bases). The germline V and J ends were trimmed by 5 bases and 4 bases, with 12 bases remaining between them. The CDR3 length is 13 residues. Germline V lookup: CDR1 SQVTM, CDR2 ANQGSEA. The CDR3 protein is CSVSNRANQPQHF. CDR3 nucleotide sequence: TGCAGCGTTTCTAACAGGGCGAATCAGCCCCAGCATTTT.

With regard to this clonotype: The germline gene is not matched at one end of the junction; a read error may be the cause. This chain connects TRBV7-8 to TRBJ1-3; D ambiguous. The CDR3 sequence is 19 residues long. Germline V gives CDR1 SGHVS, CDR2 FQNEAQ. The CDR3 DNA sequence: TGCGCCAGCAGCCAAGATCCAGCGCAGGCCGGTAGCTCTGGAAACACCATATATTTT. It yields the protein CASSQDPAQAGSSGNTIYF.

In regard to this clonotype: This may be a read error, as it is one base from a much larger clone. The rearrangement links TRBV2 to TRBJ1-5; D is unclear. Germline values: CDR1 SNHLY, CDR2 FYNNEI. This CDR3 has 16 residues. V was trimmed by 4 bases and J by 4 bases, leaving 17 bases between them. CDR3 nucleotide sequence: TGTGCCAGCAGTGGCATTATGGCAGGTGCTAATCAGCCCCAGCATTTT. Protein sequence: CASSGIMAGANQPQHF.

This clonotype was recorded at least ten times. This chain links TRBV5-1 with TRBJ1-1, with TRBD1 matching over 10 bases. Germline assignment: CDR1 SGHRS and CDR2 YFSETQ. The J segment lost 10 bases and the V segment lost 0 bases, leaving 6 bases of the junction unmatched. The CDR3 consists of 14 residues. This chain's CDR3 is CASSLERQGAGAFF. CDR3 DNA sequence: TGCGCCAGCAGCTTGGAGCGACAGGGGGCTGGAGCTTTCTTT.

This clonotype turned up a few times. This chain uses TRBV12-3 or TRBV12-4 with TRBJ1-5, with D unclear. The CDR3 contains 15 residues. Trimming removed 6 bases at V and 0 bases at J, with 12 bases between. CDR3 nucleotides: TGTGCCAGCAGATCCAAACAGAATAGCAATCAGCCCCAGCATTTT. It specifies CASRSKQNSNQPQHF.

The rearrangement uses TRBV2 and TRBJ1-4; D unclear. The length of the CDR3 is 15 residues. Trimming pared 5 bases from V and 8 bases from J, leaving 18 bases between. Germline assignment: CDR1 SNHLY and CDR2 FYNNEI. This chain's CDR3 is CASSPDSVGSEKLFF. The CDR3 bases are TGTGCCAGCAGTCCTGACTCGGTGGGAAGCGAAAAACTGTTTTTT.

The table lists this clonotype with a few counts. In DNA form, the CDR3 reads TGTGCCAGCAGCCTACTACAGGGGAACACCATATATTTT. Translation gives CASSLLQGNTIYF. The rearrangement links TRBV7-9 to TRBJ1-3; 7 nucleotides line up with TRBD1. Per germline, CDR1 SEHNR and CDR2 FQNEAQ (reference sequence). This CDR3 comprises 13 residues. The junction had 5 bases not matched to a gene; V was cut back by 5 bases and J by 7 bases.

This clonotype was observed a handful of times. V and J are TRBV7-9 and TRBJ1-3, with 7 bases aligning to TRBD1. The CDR3 loop spans 17 amino acids. J was trimmed by 2 bases and V by 2 bases; bases with no gene match: 9. CDR1 and CDR2 from the germline V gene are SEHNR and FQNEAQ (reference sequence). The CDR3 bases are TGTGCCAGCAGCTTACCGGGACAGCAATCGACTGGAAACACCATATATTTT. Translating gives CASSLPGQQSTGNTIYF.

The chain joins TRBV6-5 to TRBJ1-3; D gene uncertain. The CDR3 spans 14 residues. Trimming cost V 8 bases and J 4 bases, with 15 bases left between them. The germline CDR1 and CDR2 sequences are MNHEY and SVGAGI. In DNA, the CDR3 is TGTGCCAGCCGAACCGGGAAACCCGGAAACACCATATATTTT. This encodes CASRTGKPGNTIYF.

This clonotype was seen just once. V and J are TRBV2 and TRBJ1-1, with no clear D. The CDR3 spans 14 residues. Trimming removed 0 bases at V and 4 bases at J, with 9 bases between. The germline CDR1 and CDR2 sequences are SNHLY and FYNNEI. CDR3 amino acids: CASSEARGITEAFF. CDR3 in DNA: TGTGCCAGCAGTGAAGCTCGGGGTATCACTGAAGCTTTCTTT.

The chain joins TRBV4-3 to TRBJ1-4; D is possibly TRBD1 (6 bases). The length of the CDR3 is 21 residues. V lost 2 bases to trimming and J lost 0 bases, with 25 bases between them. CDR1 and CDR2 from the germline V gene are LGHNA and YSLEER. The CDR3 DNA reads as TGCGCCAGCAGCCAAAAGTCACCAGCGGGGGCCCTCAGAACAACTAATGAAAAACTGTTTTTT. This sequence encodes CASSQKSPAGALRTTNEKLFF.

The gene calls are TRBV19 and TRBJ1-2; the match to TRBD1 covers 9 bases. From germline, CDR1 is LNHDA and CDR2 SQIVND (reference sequence). The CDR3 runs 15 residues. The V segment lost 5 bases and the J segment 6 bases; nucleotides outside the gene matches: 10. The CDR3 sequence: CASSWTGVGRNGYTF. CDR3 in DNA: TGTGCCAGTAGTTGGACAGGGGTTGGAAGGAATGGCTACACCTTC.

In its sample, this clonotype was seen a few times. The genes are TRBV6-5 and TRBJ2-6; 9 bases agree with TRBD1. V was clipped by 6 bases and J by 10 bases; unmatched bases: 13. The CDR3 loop spans 16 amino acids. Germline V gene data show CDR1 as MNHEY and CDR2 as SVGAGI. The CDR3 DNA is TGTGCCAGCAGGGGGGACAGGGCCTGGAACCTGAACGTCCTGACTTTC. Translating gives CASRGDRAWNLNVLTF.

The chain links TRBV15 to TRBJ1-6; TRBD1 is a possible D gene (6 bases). The CDR3 is made up of 16 amino acids. The germline V gene has CDR1 LNHNV and CDR2 YYDKDF (reference sequence). Trimming shortened V by 0 bases and J by 7 bases, and 13 bases separated the two germline ends. The chain's CDR3 is CATSREGQGSNSPLHF. CDR3 DNA sequence: TGTGCCACCAGCAGAGAAGGGCAGGGGTCGAATTCACCCCTCCACTTT.

The gene calls are TRBV7-6 and TRBJ1-5; the D gene is possibly TRBD1 (5 bases). Trimming removed 5 bases from V and 9 bases from J, with 14 bases in between. The length of the CDR3 is 13 residues. Germline CDR1 reads SGHVS; CDR2 reads FNYEAQ. CDR3: CASSGRGGRPQHF. The CDR3 DNA sequence: TGTGCCAGCAGCGGGCGGGGGGGTAGGCCCCAGCATTTT.

The genes are TRBV5-8 and TRBJ2-7, with a possible D match to TRBD2 (5 bases). V shed 2 bases and J shed 6 bases, with 18 bases lying between them. This CDR3 spans 15 amino acids. The germline V gene encodes CDR1 SGHTS and CDR2 YDEGEE. CDR3 DNA sequence: TGTGCCAGCAGCTTAGGGCTTCGGGGTGTTGGCGAGCAGTACTTC. Translating gives CASSLGLRGVGEQYF.

The rearrangement uses TRBV5-1 and TRBJ1-1; tentatively, D is TRBD1 (6 bases). CDR1 is SGHRS, CDR2 YFSETQ, per germline. CDR3 length: 17 residues. Trimming removed 0 bases at V and 3 bases at J, with 18 bases between. CDR3 amino acids: CASSLAGFVQGHTEAFF. The CDR3 DNA sequence: TGCGCCAGCAGCTTGGCGGGGTTCGTACAGGGACACACTGAAGCTTTCTTT.

About this clonotype: A clone one base away is much larger, so this may be a read error. The rearrangement joins TRBV7-4 to TRBJ2-7; no definite D call. CDR3 length: 15 residues. Germline V gives CDR1 SGHVT, CDR2 SQSDAQ. The V and J ends lost 4 bases and 6 bases respectively, with 19 bases between them. As DNA, the CDR3 is TGTGCCAGCAGCTCCTCGCCCGCGGAACGATGCGAGCAGTACTTC. Translation gives CASSSSPAERCEQYF.

Note on this clonotype: A much more abundant neighbour one base away suggests this may be a read error. The chain uses TRBV25-1 and TRBJ2-5, with a tentative D call TRBD2 (5 bases). The CDR3 totals 14 residues. CDR1 and CDR2 (germline): MGHDK, SYGVNS. CDR3: CASRDGGWYNEQCF. The CDR3 DNA follows: TGTGCCAGCAGGGACGGAGGATGGTACAATGAGCAGTGCTTC.

A remark on this clonotype: The junction departs from the called germline gene at one end, perhaps through a read error. The J gene is TRBJ2-2, the V gene TRBV7-9; TRBD2 is a possible D gene (6 bases). The CDR3 is 17 residues long. The V gene's germline CDR1 is SEHNR and CDR2 FQNEAQ (reference sequence). The CDR3 spells CASSLRSGRRNAGELFF. CDR3 DNA sequence: TGTGCCAGCAGCTTAAGGTCGGGGAGGAGGAACGCCGGGGAGCTGTTTTTT.

The gene calls are TRBV12-3 or TRBV12-4 and TRBJ1-5, with D perhaps matching TRBD1 (6 bases). This CDR3 is built from 16 residues. The V gene lost 7 bases and the J gene lost 1 base, with 17 bases spanning the gap. The CDR3 here is CASTPRNRDSNQPQHF. DNA for the CDR3: TGTGCCAGCACCCCCCGGAACAGGGACAGCAATCAGCCCCAGCATTTT.

There are many counts of this clonotype. J is TRBJ2-7 and V is TRBV20-1; D is unclear. Germline V lookup: CDR1 DFQATT, CDR2 SNEGSKA (reference sequence). V lost 0 bases, J lost 2 bases, and 14 bases lay in between. The CDR3 covers 15 residues. CDR3 amino acids: CSARDRARSTYEQYF. CDR3 coding DNA: TGCAGTGCTAGAGATAGGGCCAGGTCAACCTACGAGCAGTACTTC.

V gene TRBV20-1 combines with J gene TRBJ2-7; D possibly corresponds to TRBD1 (6 bases). This CDR3 is 13 amino acids long. Germline loops: CDR1 DFQATT, CDR2 SNEGSKA (reference sequence). Trimming left V 2 bases short and J 0 bases short, with 8 bases between. This CDR3 is CSARTGTSYEQYF. As DNA, the CDR3 is TGCAGTGCTAGAACAGGGACCTCCTACGAGCAGTACTTC.

This clonotype was detected ten times or more. This sequence joins TRBV7-2 and TRBJ1-2; TRBD1 agrees at 9 bases. The germline gives CDR1 SGHTA, CDR2 FQGNSA. The CDR3 loop spans 15 amino acids. Unmatched junction bases numbered 7, after V lost 0 bases and J lost 8 bases. The CDR3 spells CASSLAGQGAGGYTF. The DNA of the CDR3 is TGTGCCAGCAGCTTAGCGGGACAGGGCGCGGGCGGCTACACCTTC.